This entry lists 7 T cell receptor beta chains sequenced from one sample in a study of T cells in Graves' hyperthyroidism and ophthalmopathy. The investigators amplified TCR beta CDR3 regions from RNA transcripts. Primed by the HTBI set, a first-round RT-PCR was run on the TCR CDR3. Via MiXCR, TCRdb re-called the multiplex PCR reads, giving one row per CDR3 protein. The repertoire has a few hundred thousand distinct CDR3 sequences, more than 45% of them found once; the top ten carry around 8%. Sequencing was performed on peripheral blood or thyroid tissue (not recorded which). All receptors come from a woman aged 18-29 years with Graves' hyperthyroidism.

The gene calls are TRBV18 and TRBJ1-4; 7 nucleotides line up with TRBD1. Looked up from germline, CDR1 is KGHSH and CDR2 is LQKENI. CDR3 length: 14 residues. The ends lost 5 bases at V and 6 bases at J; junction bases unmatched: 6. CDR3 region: CASSSGTEHEKLFF. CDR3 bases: TGTGCCAGCTCATCCGGGACAGAGCATGAAAAACTGTTTTTT.

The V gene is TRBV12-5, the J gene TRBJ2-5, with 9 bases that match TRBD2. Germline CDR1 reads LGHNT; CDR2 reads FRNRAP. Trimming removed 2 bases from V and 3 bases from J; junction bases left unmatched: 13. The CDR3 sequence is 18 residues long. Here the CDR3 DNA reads TGTGCTAGTGGTTTGCCCACCATCCTTTCTAGCGGGAAAGAGACCCAGTACTTC. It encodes CASGLPTILSSGKETQYF.

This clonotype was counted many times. CDR3 sequence: CASSPVGQGEETQYF. In DNA, the CDR3 is TGCGCCAGCAGCCCGGTGGGACAGGGGGAAGAGACCCAGTACTTC. The chain links TRBV5-1 to TRBJ2-5, with TRBD1 identical over 11 bases. This CDR3 contains 15 residues. The V segment lost 4 bases and the J segment 3 bases; nucleotides outside the gene matches: 5. Germline values: CDR1 SGHRS, CDR2 YFSETQ.

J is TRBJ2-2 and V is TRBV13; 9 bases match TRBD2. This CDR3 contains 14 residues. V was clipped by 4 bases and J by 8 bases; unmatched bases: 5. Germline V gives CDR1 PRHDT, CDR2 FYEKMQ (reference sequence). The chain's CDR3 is CASSSRTSEGELFF. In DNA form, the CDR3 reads TGTGCCAGCAGCTCCAGGACTAGCGAGGGGGAGCTGTTTTTT.

Here the CDR3 reads CASSPEGLGGHPEAFF. CDR3 coding DNA: TGTGCCAGCAGCCCAGAAGGGTTAGGAGGGCACCCTGAAGCTTTCTTT. V gene TRBV9 combines with J gene TRBJ1-1, with no clear D. The CDR3 length is 16 residues. Germline-derived CDR1 and CDR2 are SGDLS and YYNGEE. Trimming took off 4 bases at V and 6 bases at J, with 22 bases between the two ends.

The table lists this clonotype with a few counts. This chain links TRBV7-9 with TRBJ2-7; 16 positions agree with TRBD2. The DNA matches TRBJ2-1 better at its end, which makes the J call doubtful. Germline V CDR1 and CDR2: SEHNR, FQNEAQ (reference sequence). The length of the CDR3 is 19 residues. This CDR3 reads CASSLILGLAGGRYNEQFF. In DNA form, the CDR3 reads TGTGCCAGCAGCTTAATCCTGGGACTAGCGGGAGGGCGATACAATGAGCAGTTCTTC.

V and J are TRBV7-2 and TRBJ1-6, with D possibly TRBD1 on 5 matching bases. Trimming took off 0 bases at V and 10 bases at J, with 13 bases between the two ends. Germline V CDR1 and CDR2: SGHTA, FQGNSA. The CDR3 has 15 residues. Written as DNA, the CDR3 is TGTGCCAGCAGCTTAGCGGGGCAGGGAAGCTCACCCCTCCACTTT. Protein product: CASSLAGQGSSPLHF.